This T cell receptor beta chain was recovered during a study of cytomegalovirus exposure and HLA in healthy donors. Study conclusions and caveats: A missense variant in DCLRE1C was later tied to TCR beta V- and J-gene trimming. The later analysis indicated that the majority of CMV-associated TCR beta chains appeared HLA-restricted.

As regards this clone: Its antigen is currently unknown.

PCR amplification relied on 60 Vbeta primers (plus 13 Jbeta primers). Per the original data handling: Roughly 12 million shared chains were among approximately 80 million unique TCR beta chains counted in a later analysis. The protocol was immunoSEQ multiplex PCR, while the TCRdb copy is restricted to in-frame clones and leaves out a portion. V, J and clone size were drawn from that table, and D and trimming were deduced from the DNA. The sample includes approximately 130,000 clones, 75% to 90% of them seen just once. The germline V gene encodes CDR1 KGHSH and CDR2 LQKENI. This CDR3 spans 16 amino acids. The germline V and J ends were trimmed by 2 bases and 1 base, with 14 bases remaining between them.

Sequences were obtained from PBMCs. This receptor was taken from a woman aged 30 to 39 in good health and CMV-seropositive. This chain connects TRBV18 to TRBJ2-5, with TRBD1 as a possible D gene (6 bases). The CDR3 is CASSPSLLTGQETQYF. CDR3 nucleotide sequence: TGTGCCAGCTCACCATCTCTCCTGACAGGCCAAGAGACCCAGTACTTC.